The 26 T cell receptor beta chains below come from one sample, sequenced in a study of T-cell reconstitution after alpha-beta-depleted transplantation in children. Preparing the TCRbeta library involved the use of unique molecular identifiers. TCRdb reanalysed the PCR reads using MiXCR and keeps one entry per CDR3 protein. The table records approximately 400,000 distinct CDR3 sequences, approximately 11% of them present only once. This specimen consisted of PBMCs from the stem cell graft donor, obtained from the stem cell graft. Receptor source: a human donor who donated a stem cell graft to a child with acute myeloid leukemia.

A few counts support this clonotype. This sequence joins TRBV28 and TRBJ2-3, with 8 bases matching TRBD2. V dropped 5 bases and J dropped 5; count of bases not matched to a gene: 12. Germline loops: CDR1 MDHEN, CDR2 SYDVKM. This CDR3 spans 16 amino acids. The CDR3 loop reads CASSPRPGRAGDTQYF. The DNA of the CDR3 is TGTGCCAGCAGTCCCCGGCCCGGGAGGGCCGGAGATACGCAGTATTTT. Complete variable domain (other parts from reference TRBV28 and TRBJ2-3): DVKVTQSSRYLVKRTGEKVFLECVQDMDHENMFWYRQDPGLGLRLIYFSYDVKMKEKGDIPEGYSVSREKKERFSLILESASTNQTSMYLCASSPRPGRAGDTQYFGPGTRLTVL.

This clonotype has more than one count but fewer than ten. A junction end diverges from the germline sequence, so it may reflect a read error. The chain joins TRBV6-2 or TRBV6-3 to TRBJ2-1; the D gene is possibly TRBD2 (6 bases). This CDR3 is built from 13 residues. Germline lookup yields CDR1 MNHEY and CDR2 SVGEGT. In DNA, the CDR3 is TGTGCCGGGGCGCGGGGATCCTTCAATGAGCAGTTCTTC. Its protein product is CAGARGSFNEQFF.

This clonotype was seen only a few times. The chain combines TRBV20-1 with TRBJ2-3; 10 nucleotides align to TRBD2. The V segment lost 2 bases and the J segment 0 bases; nucleotides outside the gene matches: 2. The V gene's germline CDR1 is DFQATT and CDR2 SNEGSKA (reference sequence). This CDR3 comprises 15 residues. CDR3 amino acids: CSARILAGSTDTQYF. In nucleotides, the CDR3 is TGCAGTGCTAGAATACTAGCGGGGAGCACAGATACGCAGTATTTT.

This clonotype was detected many times. The chain combines TRBV9 with TRBJ2-3; D is undetermined. V was trimmed by 4 bases and J by 0 bases, leaving 12 bases between them. This CDR3 comprises 15 residues. CDR1 and CDR2 from the germline V gene are SGDLS and YYNGEE. The CDR3 sequence is CASSPNWFSTDTQYF. CDR3 DNA sequence: TGTGCCAGCAGCCCCAACTGGTTTAGCACAGATACGCAGTATTTT.

This rearrangement joins TRBV9 to TRBJ2-1; D might be TRBD1 or TRBD2, each matching 6 bases. CDR1 SGDLS and CDR2 YYNGEE come from the germline V gene. V lost 0 bases and J 5 bases, leaving 18 bases between the germline ends. The CDR3 contains 17 residues. Written as DNA, the CDR3 is TGTGCCAGCAGCGTAGGGGGGCTCCCAGCGGGCCACAATGAGCAGTTCTTC. Translation: CASSVGGLPAGHNEQFF.

This clonotype was observed a few times. This chain joins TRBV29-1 and TRBJ1-5, with D possibly being TRBD1 (6 bases). This CDR3 contains 13 residues. The germline gives CDR1 SQVTM, CDR2 ANQGSEA. V was pared by 4 bases and J by 2 bases, with 9 bases between. CDR3 DNA sequence: TGCAGCGTTGTGGGGGGCGGCAATCAGCCCCAGCATTTT. It specifies CSVVGGGNQPQHF. The full variable domain, with the rest looked up from reference TRBV29-1 and TRBJ1-5, is SAVISQKPSRDICQRGTSLTIQCQVDSQVTMMFWYRQQPGQSLTLIATANQGSEATYESGFVIDKFPISRPNLTFSTLTVSNMSPEDSSIYLCSVVGGGNQPQHFGDGTRLSIL.

The chain has TRBV7-2 and TRBJ1-2; 7 nucleotides align to TRBD1. Germline CDR1 SGHTA, CDR2 FQGNSA. The CDR3 covers 13 residues. With 2 bases clipped from V and 8 bases from J, the junction kept 5 bases outside the gene matches. The CDR3 DNA reads as TGTGCCAGCAGCTTAAAGCACAGGGGAGGCTACACCTTC. It yields the protein CASSLKHRGGYTF.

There are many counts of this clonotype. The V and J genes are TRBV10-3 and TRBJ1-5, with 9 bases identical to TRBD1. Germline trimming cut 4 bases from V and 3 bases from J; bases unmatched to any gene: 4. The CDR3 totals 15 residues. Germline V CDR1 and CDR2: ENHRY, SYGVKD. The CDR3 reads CAISARTGVNQPQHF. CDR3 DNA sequence: TGTGCCATCAGTGCCAGGACAGGGGTCAATCAGCCCCAGCATTTT.

This clonotype was recorded many times. This rearrangement joins TRBV7-3 to TRBJ1-2, with 7 positions matching TRBD1. CDR1 SGHTA and CDR2 FQGTGA come from the germline V gene. The V and J ends lost 4 bases and 6 bases, in that order; junction bases with no gene match: 8. The CDR3 extends over 14 amino acids. The CDR3 DNA is TGTGCCAGCAGCTCCGAACCGACAGGGAATGGCTACACCTTC. Translating gives CASSSEPTGNGYTF.

This clonotype was seen a few times. This chain connects TRBV24-1 to TRBJ2-5; D is unresolved. The length of the CDR3 is 12 residues. V was trimmed by 4 bases and J by 1 base, leaving 3 bases between them. Per the germline V gene, CDR1 is KGHDR and CDR2 is SFDVKD. As DNA, the CDR3 is TGTGCCACCAGTGACACCCAAGAGACCCAGTACTTC. This sequence encodes CATSDTQETQYF.

As concerns this clonotype: The junction and the germline gene differ at one end; a read error may be behind it. The rearrangement links TRBV20-1 to TRBJ1-1; 7 positions agree with TRBD1. This CDR3 is 12 amino acids long. CDR1 and CDR2 (germline): DFQATT, SNEGSKA (reference sequence). The CDR3 region is CSAPRGRTEVFF. In nucleotides, the CDR3 is TGCAGTGCCCCCAGGGGGAGGACTGAAGTTTTCTTT.

J is TRBJ2-6 and V is TRBV5-1, with TRBD1 as a possible D gene (6 bases). The germline V gene encodes CDR1 SGHRS and CDR2 YFSETQ. The length of the CDR3 is 19 residues. V lost 0 bases and J 1 base, leaving 17 bases between the germline ends. CDR3 coding DNA: TGCGCCAGCAGCTTGGAGGGACAACCCCGACTTTCTGGGGCCAACGTCCTGACTTTC. It yields the protein CASSLEGQPRLSGANVLTF.

The rearrangement links TRBV11-3 to TRBJ2-3; 7 bases are shared with TRBD1. CDR1 is SGHNT and CDR2 is YENEEA in the germline V gene. The CDR3 is made up of 13 amino acids. The J segment lost 5 bases and the V segment lost 5 bases, leaving 4 bases of the junction unmatched. The CDR3 sequence is CASSRDSLDTQYF. The CDR3 bases are TGTGCCAGCAGCCGGGACAGCTTAGATACGCAGTATTTT.

This chain uses TRBV20-1 with TRBJ2-1; possibly TRBD1 for D (7 bases). The CDR3 sequence is 11 residues long. Between the trimmed V and J ends, which lost 4 bases and 15 bases, there was a span of 16 bases. Germline V CDR1 and CDR2: DFQATT, SNEGSKA (reference sequence). Here the CDR3 DNA reads TGCAGTGCTACGGACAGGCCAGCGGGGTTCTTC. This gives the protein CSATDRPAGFF.

The chain has TRBV24-1 and TRBJ2-1; no clear D. The CDR3 has 13 amino acids. V was shortened by 3 bases and J by 4 bases, with 6 bases between the two germline ends. Germline assignment: CDR1 KGHDR and CDR2 SFDVKD. The CDR3 DNA reads TGTGCCACCAGTGATCTGGGTTACAATGAGCAGTTCTTC. Amino acid sequence: CATSDLGYNEQFF.

With regard to this clonotype: At one boundary the junction diverges from the germline segment, which might be a read error. The chain is built from TRBV20-1 and TRBJ2-1; 8 bases align to TRBD2. Germline V gene lookup returns CDR1 DFQATT and CDR2 SNEGSKA (reference sequence). This CDR3 has 17 amino acids. CDR3 DNA: TGCTGTGCTAGAGATTGGTCGGCTAGCGGGTCCTACAATGAGCAGTTCTTC. It translates to CCARDWSASGSYNEQFF.

The chain combines TRBV4-1 with TRBJ2-1; 10 bases line up with TRBD2. There are 18 residues in the CDR3. Germline V CDR1 and CDR2: MGHRA, YSYEKL. Losses at the gene ends were 4 bases for V and 4 bases for J; bases not matched to a gene: 13. The CDR3 spells CASSRWPLLAGIYNEQFF. In DNA form, the CDR3 reads TGCGCCAGCAGCCGTTGGCCCCTACTAGCGGGAATATACAATGAGCAGTTCTTC.

This clonotype was recorded a few times. The chain carries TRBV19 and TRBJ1-1; D gene uncertain. This CDR3 is built from 13 residues. Trimming took off 2 bases at V and 6 bases at J, with 10 bases between the two ends. Germline values: CDR1 LNHDA, CDR2 SQIVND (reference sequence). CDR3 sequence (DNA): TGTGCCAGTAGTATAACGGAGGGCGCTGAAGCTTTCTTT. Amino acid sequence: CASSITEGAEAFF.

V and J are TRBV7-3 and TRBJ2-3; a possible D gene is TRBD2 (6 bases). Trimming took off 5 bases at V and 6 bases at J, with 12 bases between the two ends. The CDR3 contains 13 residues. The germline V gene has CDR1 SGHTA and CDR2 FQGTGA. The CDR3 protein is CASSPGDFDTQYF. CDR3 nucleotide sequence: TGTGCCAGCAGCCCCGGGGACTTCGATACGCAGTATTTT.

The V and J genes are TRBV18 and TRBJ2-4; 9 nucleotides align to TRBD1. This CDR3 is 16 amino acids long. Germline V gene lookup returns CDR1 KGHSH and CDR2 LQKENI. Unmatched junction bases numbered 7, after V lost 6 bases and J lost 1 base. In DNA form, the CDR3 reads TGTGCCAGCTCGGCGGGACAGGGTATGGCCAAAAACATTCAGTACTTC. It codes for CASSAGQGMAKNIQYF.

This clonotype has just a few counts. The chain couples TRBV11-2 to TRBJ2-1; D may be TRBD2 (6 bases). The length of the CDR3 is 11 residues. V was trimmed by 6 bases and J by 12 bases, leaving 12 bases between them. Germline CDR1 is SGHAT and CDR2 is FQNNGV. The CDR3 sequence is CASSRDSAQFF. The CDR3 nucleotides read TGTGCCAGCAGTCGGGACTCCGCGCAGTTCTTC. Full variable domain (rest looked up from reference TRBV11-2 and TRBJ2-1): EAGVAQSPRYKIIEKRQSVAFWCNPISGHATLYWYQQILGQGPKLLIQFQNNGVVDDSQLPKDRFSAERLKGVDSTLKIQPAKLEDSAVYLCASSRDSAQFFGPGTRLTVL.

This rearrangement joins TRBV29-1 to TRBJ2-3; no reliable D call. The V gene lost 3 bases and the J gene lost 4 bases, with 8 bases spanning the gap. CDR1 and CDR2 (germline): SQVTM, ANQGSEA. This CDR3 is built from 12 residues. CDR3 coding DNA: TGCAGCGTTGATTACGCACCAGATACGCAGTATTTT. Amino acids: CSVDYAPDTQYF.

This clonotype was counted only a few times. The chain employs TRBV7-2 and TRBJ2-1; perhaps TRBD2 as D (6 bases). This CDR3 contains 15 residues. Trimming shortened V by 6 bases and J by 5 bases, and 17 bases separated the two germline ends. CDR1 is SGHTA, CDR2 FQGNSA, per germline. The CDR3 nucleotides are TGTGCCAGCAGGAGCGTACGCGGGGCCAACAATGAGCAGTTCTTC. It yields the protein CASRSVRGANNEQFF. Supplemented by reference TRBV7-2 and TRBJ2-1, the full variable domain reads GAGVSQSPSNKVTEKGKDVELRCDPISGHTALYWYRQSLGQGLEFLIYFQGNSAPDKSGLPSDRFSAERTGGSVSTLTIQRTQQEDSAVYLCASRSVRGANNEQFFGPGTRLTVL.

V usage is TRBV5-1 and J usage is TRBJ2-7; D remains unclear. Trimming took 0 bases from V and 5 from J, leaving 6 bases between them. Germline V lookup: CDR1 SGHRS, CDR2 YFSETQ. There are 12 residues in the CDR3. CDR3 bases: TGCGCCAGCAGCTTGGTTCCCCACGAGCAGTACTTC. Protein product: CASSLVPHEQYF.

Many counts were recorded for this clonotype. The rearrangement joins TRBV4-1 to TRBJ1-1; 11 bases align to TRBD1. V lost 1 base, J lost 4 bases, and 2 bases stayed unmatched. Germline V CDR1 and CDR2: MGHRA, YSYEKL. The CDR3 spans 15 residues. The CDR3 region has the DNA TGCGCCAGCAGCCAAGCCGGGACAGGGGGCACTGAAGCTTTCTTT. Protein product: CASSQAGTGGTEAFF.

This chain links TRBV7-2 with TRBJ2-1; TRBD2 matches 14 bases. Germline trimming cut 5 bases from V and 3 bases from J; bases unmatched to any gene: 6. From germline, CDR1 is SGHTA and CDR2 FQGNSA. The CDR3 length is 17 residues. The CDR3 DNA is TGTGCCAGCAGCCCGGGGACTAGCGGGGGTTACTACAATGAGCAGTTCTTC. Translating it yields CASSPGTSGGYYNEQFF.